This entry features one T cell receptor (beta chain) sequence. This sample was taken from a study of blood T cell repertoires in COVID-19. About the research overall: There were acute and convalescent COVID-19 samples, and they came from the United States, Italy and Spain. The analysed material was cDNA or gDNA that came from T cells, B-cell-depleted T cells, or PBMCs.

Per the original data handling: Reference gene primer amplification gave nucleated cell count estimates. The protocol was immunoSEQ multiplex PCR, while the TCRdb copy is restricted to in-frame clones and leaves out a portion. V, J and clone size reflect that table, while D and trimming were determined from the DNA. The data contain tens of thousands of clones, 79% of them singletons. Germline V gene sequence: CDR1 DFQATT, CDR2 SNEGSKA (reference sequence). The CDR3 has 11 amino acids. The V and J ends lost 3 bases and 6 bases respectively, with 9 bases between them. Input material: peripheral blood. This clonotype originated in a man aged 65 to 85 with acute or convalescent COVID-19. The genes are TRBV20-1 and TRBJ2-7; D is undetermined. The DNA for the CDR3 is TGCAGTGCTAGTTCGCGCGGCGAGCAGTACTTC. It encodes CSASSRGEQYF.